This is a list of T cell receptor beta chains from one sample in a study of PD-L1 blockade in urothelial cancer. Method: immunoSEQ multiplex PCR; TCRdb's copy keeps in-frame clones and lacks some. In the table there are some 45,000 clones, 88% of which are singletons. This sample comprised PBMCs, obtained around atezolizumab (anti-PD-L1) treatment. The receptors come from a man older than 75 with urothelial cancer. Both conserved end residues are trimmed from each CDR3.

j_call v_call cdr3_aa
TRBJ2-3 TRBV7-6 ASSSELPDTVFSADTQY
TRBJ2-3 TRBV10-2 ASRILATSTDTQY
TRBJ2-2 TRBV7-9 ASSLPSGIGAGELF
TRBJ2-1 TRBV29-1 SVEKLVAGGVEQF
TRBJ1-2 TRBV6-5 ASSPTGSNGYT
TRBJ2-3 TRBV9 ASSVDVGSTDTQY
TRBJ1-1 TRBV7-2 ASSMIEVF
TRBJ2-3 TRBV19 ASMTTDTDTQY
TRBJ2-1 TRBV10-2 ASHPTSGIFRNEQF
TRBJ2-7 TRBV4-1 ASSQGQAEGRHEQY
TRBJ2-1 TRBV9 ASSVAWRAELSYNEQF
TRBJ2-7 TRBV10-1 ASSRTGNEQY
TRBJ2-3 TRBV15 ATSRLQGTDTQY
TRBJ2-7 TRBV5-1 ASSSTGGDEQY
TRBJ2-3 TRBV18 ASSPTSGPDTQY
TRBJ2-1 TRBV2 ASRELAGVGNEQF
TRBJ1-4 TRBV5-1 ASSLDPQTAPNEKLF
TRBJ2-1 TRBV7-2 ASSLAAVTQGNEQF
TRBJ1-1 TRBV14 ASSPAGARWNTEAF
TRBJ2-1 TRBV10-3 AISDPSGRSTVGNEQF
TRBJ2-7 TRBV5-1 ASSPDRSDYEQY
TRBJ2-5 TRBV6-5 ASRSPGGETQY
TRBJ1-4 TRBV5-4 ASSSGTSRTNNEKLF
TRBJ2-2 TRBV28 ASSLADTGELF
TRBJ2-3 TRBV29-1 SVGGLAGSTDTQY
TRBJ2-1 TRBV4-2 ASSPRPSTNEQF
TRBJ1-3 TRBV18 ASSTQGNSAGNTIY
TRBJ2-2 TRBV6-1 ASGRREGRGELF
TRBJ1-5 TRBV29-1 SVAVSGTGTQH
TRBJ2-7 TRBV23-1 ASSQSWSSYEQY
TRBJ2-7 TRBV30 AWNRVATYEQY
TRBJ2-1 TRBV11-3 ASSSRHYNEQF
TRBJ1-4 TRBV28 ASSPGERYANEKLF
TRBJ2-1 TRBV6-5 ASSYSSGGLFEQF
TRBJ2-6 TRBV7-9 ASSLRQGATSGANVLT
TRBJ2-1 TRBV5-1 ASSLGGIYNEQF
TRBJ2-3 TRBV5-4 ASSLAGARSTDTQY
TRBJ1-1 TRBV5-1 ASSLSAGERTEAF
TRBJ2-3 TRBV10-3 AISETLRNSASTDTQY
TRBJ2-5 TRBV25-1 ASSEFEETQY
TRBJ2-1 TRBV6-6 ASSPDSYNEQF
TRBJ1-2 TRBV28 ASSATGGTPTNYGYT
TRBJ1-5 TRBV6-5 ASRQTGRNQPQH
TRBJ2-4 TRBV19 ASSPRGQTGDIQY
TRBJ2-2 TRBV30 AWNGHSNTGELF
TRBJ2-7 TRBV30 AWRFSGISNEQY
TRBJ1-2 TRBV18 ASLRGLGPNYGYT
TRBJ2-5 TRBV5-4 ASTPTSGRETQY
TRBJ2-1 TRBV5-1 ASSVGTSGSSEQF
TRBJ1-4 TRBV5-8 ASSTGTGGATNEKLF
TRBJ2-5 TRBV19 ASSIQQGKETQY
TRBJ2-3 TRBV25-1 ASSATGGAKDTQY
TRBJ2-1 TRBV2 ASILGFLGQGIDNEQF
TRBJ2-1 TRBV6-1 ASSELAGVPHNEQF